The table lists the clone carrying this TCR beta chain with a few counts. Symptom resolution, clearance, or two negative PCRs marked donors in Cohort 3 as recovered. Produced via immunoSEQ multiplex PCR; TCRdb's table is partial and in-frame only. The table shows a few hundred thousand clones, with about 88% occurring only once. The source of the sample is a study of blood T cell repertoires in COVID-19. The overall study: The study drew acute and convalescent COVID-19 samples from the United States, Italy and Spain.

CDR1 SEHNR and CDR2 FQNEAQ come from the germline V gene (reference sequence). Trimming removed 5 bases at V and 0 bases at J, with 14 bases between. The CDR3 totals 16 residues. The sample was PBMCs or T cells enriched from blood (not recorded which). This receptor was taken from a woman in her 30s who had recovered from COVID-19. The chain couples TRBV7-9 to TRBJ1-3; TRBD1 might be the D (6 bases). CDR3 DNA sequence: TGTGCCAGCAGCCCAGGACAGATCCACTCTGGAAACACCATATATTTT. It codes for CASSPGQIHSGNTIYF.